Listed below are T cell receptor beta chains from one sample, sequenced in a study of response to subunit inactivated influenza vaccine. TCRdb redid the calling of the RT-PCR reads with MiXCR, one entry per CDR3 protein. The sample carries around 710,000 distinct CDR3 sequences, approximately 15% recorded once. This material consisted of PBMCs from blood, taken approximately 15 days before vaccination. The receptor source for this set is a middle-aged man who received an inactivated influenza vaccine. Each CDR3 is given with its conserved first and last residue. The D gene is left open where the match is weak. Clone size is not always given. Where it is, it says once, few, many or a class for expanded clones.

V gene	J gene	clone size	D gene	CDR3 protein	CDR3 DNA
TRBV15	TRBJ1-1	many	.	CATSPRTAGEAFF	TGTGCCACCAGCCCTCGGACAGCGGGTGAAGCTTTCTTT
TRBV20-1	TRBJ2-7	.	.	CSARDFAESSYEQYF	TGCAGTGCTAGAGATTTTGCGGAGAGCTCCTACGAGCAGTACTTC
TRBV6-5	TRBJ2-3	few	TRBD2	CASSYKTSGGTDTQYF	TGTGCCAGCAGTTACAAGACTAGCGGGGGCACAGATACGCAGTATTTT
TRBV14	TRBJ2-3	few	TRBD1	CASSHRTGLGPDTQYF	TGTGCCAGCAGCCACAGGACAGGACTTGGCCCAGATACGCAGTATTTT
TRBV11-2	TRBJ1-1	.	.	CASSLDPADWGDTEAFF	TGTGCCAGCAGCTTAGACCCAGCCGACTGGGGGGATACTGAAGCTTTCTTT
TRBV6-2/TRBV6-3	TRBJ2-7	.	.	CASSYSFRPAQASYEQYF	TGTGCCAGCAGTTACTCATTCCGGCCAGCCCAAGCCTCCTACGAGCAGTACTTC
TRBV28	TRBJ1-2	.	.	CASSTLTGNYGYTF	TGTGCCAGCAGTACATTAACAGGGAACTATGGCTACACCTTC
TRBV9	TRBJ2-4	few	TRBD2	CASSAPTSGGLGYDIQYF	TGTGCCAGCAGCGCCCCGACTAGCGGGGGGCTCGGGTACGACATTCAGTACTTC
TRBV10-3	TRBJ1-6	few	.	CAIAPAGQYNSPLHF	TGTGCCATCGCCCCGGCAGGACAATATAATTCACCCCTCCACTTT
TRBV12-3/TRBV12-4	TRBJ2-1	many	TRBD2	CASSLVNRLAGGGGAYNEQFF	TGTGCCAGCAGTTTAGTGAACAGGTTAGCGGGAGGCGGGGGGGCCTACAATGAGCAGTTCTTC
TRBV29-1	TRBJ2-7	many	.	CSVERGNPYEQYF	TGCAGCGTTGAAAGAGGGAATCCCTACGAGCAGTACTTC
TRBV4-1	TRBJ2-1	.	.	CASSQVGQPYNEQFF	TGCGCCAGCAGCCAAGTCGGCCAACCCTACAATGAGCAGTTCTTC
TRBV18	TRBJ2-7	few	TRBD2	CASSPSGLAGSYEQYF	TGTGCCAGCTCACCTAGTGGACTAGCGGGGTCCTACGAGCAGTACTTC
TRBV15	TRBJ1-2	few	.	CATSGDGGSNYGYTF	TGTGCCACCAGCGGGGATGGGGGGTCAAACTATGGCTACACCTTC
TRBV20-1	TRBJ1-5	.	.	CSASRGRPNQPQHF	TGCAGTGCTAGTCGTGGCAGGCCTAATCAGCCCCAGCATTTT
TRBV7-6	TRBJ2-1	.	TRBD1	CASSPLRDSLSSYNEQFF	TGTGCCAGCAGCCCCCTCCGGGACAGCCTAAGCTCCTACAATGAGCAGTTCTTC
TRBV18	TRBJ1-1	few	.	CASSPTGTADTEAFF	TGTGCCAGCTCACCAACCGGGACGGCGGACACTGAAGCTTTCTTT
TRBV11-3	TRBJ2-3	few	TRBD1	CASSLNQGAAQYF	TGTGCCAGCAGCTTAAATCAGGGGGCTGCGCAGTATTTT
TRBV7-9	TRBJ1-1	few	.	CASSPTDTPKAEAFF	TGTGCCAGCAGCCCCACGGACACCCCAAAAGCTGAAGCTTTCTTT
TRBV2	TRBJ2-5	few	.	CASHAQGNQETQYF	TGTGCCAGCCACGCCCAGGGAAACCAAGAGACCCAGTACTTC
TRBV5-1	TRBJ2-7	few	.	CASSRDTEYEQYF	TGCGCCAGCAGCAGGGACACGGAGTACGAGCAGTACTTC
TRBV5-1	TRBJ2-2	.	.	CASLAGITGELFF	TGCGCCAGCTTGGCAGGGATCACCGGGGAGCTGTTTTTT
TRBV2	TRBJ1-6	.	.	CASSARDLSDNSPLHF	TGTGCCAGCAGTGCGAGAGATCTTTCGGATAATTCACCCCTCCACTTT
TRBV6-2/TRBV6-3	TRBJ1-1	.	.	CASSNPRDMLNTEAFF	TGTGCCAGCAGTAACCCCCGGGACATGTTGAACACTGAAGCTTTCTTT
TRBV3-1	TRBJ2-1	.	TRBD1	CASSPLRLTGGLNEQFF	TGTGCCAGCAGCCCCCTCCGACTGACAGGGGGACTTAATGAGCAGTTCTTC
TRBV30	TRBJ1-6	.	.	CAWSVPGHQSPLHF	TGTGCCTGGAGTGTACCGGGACACCAATCACCCCTCCACTTT
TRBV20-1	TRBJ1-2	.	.	CSAATTVPGYTF	TGCAGTGCTGCCACGACGGTTCCGGGCTACACCTTC
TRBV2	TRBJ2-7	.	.	CARGSKTGPYEQYF	TGTGCCAGAGGGTCGAAAACTGGTCCGTACGAGCAGTACTTC
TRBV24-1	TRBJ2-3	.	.	CATSDFPRGTDTQYF	TGTGCCACCAGTGATTTCCCGCGGGGCACAGATACGCAGTATTTT
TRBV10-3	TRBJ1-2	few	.	CAISESMGYGYTF	TGTGCCATCAGTGAGTCGATGGGTTATGGCTACACCTTC
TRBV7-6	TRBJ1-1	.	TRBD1	CASSSPRDRIALEKKNTEAFF	TGTGCCAGCAGCTCCCCCCGGGACAGGATTGCTCTGGAAAAAAAGAACACTGAAGCTTTCTTT
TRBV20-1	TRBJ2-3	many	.	CSARAIGADFHTDTQYF	TGCAGTGCTAGAGCCATCGGTGCGGACTTTCACACAGATACGCAGTATTTT
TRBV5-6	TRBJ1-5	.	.	CASSLGPGSSNQPQHF	TGTGCCAGCAGCTTGGGTCCAGGGTCTAGCAATCAGCCCCAGCATTTT
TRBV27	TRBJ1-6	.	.	CASMRQGVYNSPLHF	TGTGCCAGCATGAGGCAGGGTGTCTATAATTCACCCCTCCACTTT
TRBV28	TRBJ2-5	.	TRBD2	CASSDSGRADLAQYF	TGTGCCAGCAGCGATAGCGGGAGGGCGGACTTGGCCCAGTACTTC
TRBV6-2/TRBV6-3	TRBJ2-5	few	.	CASSYGPSRPSQYF	TGTGCCAGCAGTTACGGGCCTAGCCGTCCTTCCCAGTACTTC
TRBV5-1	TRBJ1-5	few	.	CASSSEPGGNQPQHF	TGCGCCAGCAGTTCAGAACCCGGGGGCAATCAGCCCCAGCATTTT